This T cell receptor (beta chain) appears in the sequencing data of a study of blood T cell repertoires in COVID-19. Study summary: The cDNA or gDNA used as material had been derived from T cells, B-cell-depleted T cells, or PBMCs.

The method was immunoSEQ multiplex PCR; TCRdb's version includes in-frame clones alone and lacks a portion of them. The sample includes about 280,000 clones, 85% seen only once; the top ten take around 2.3%. Participants' own reports of clinical history determined their cohort assignment. The recovered donors of Cohort 3 showed two negative PCRs, clearance, or symptom resolution. CDR1 is MNHEY, CDR2 SVGEGT, per germline. The CDR3 totals 12 residues. V shed 4 bases and J shed 3 bases, with 4 bases lying between them. The TCR sequence derives from a woman aged 45-59 years who had recovered from COVID-19. This chain links TRBV6-2 or TRBV6-3 with TRBJ1-5; D is uncertain. The sample consisted of PBMCs or T cells enriched from blood (not recorded which). The CDR3 here is CASSSVNQPQHF. Here the CDR3 DNA reads TGTGCCAGCAGTTCTGTCAATCAGCCCCAGCATTTT.